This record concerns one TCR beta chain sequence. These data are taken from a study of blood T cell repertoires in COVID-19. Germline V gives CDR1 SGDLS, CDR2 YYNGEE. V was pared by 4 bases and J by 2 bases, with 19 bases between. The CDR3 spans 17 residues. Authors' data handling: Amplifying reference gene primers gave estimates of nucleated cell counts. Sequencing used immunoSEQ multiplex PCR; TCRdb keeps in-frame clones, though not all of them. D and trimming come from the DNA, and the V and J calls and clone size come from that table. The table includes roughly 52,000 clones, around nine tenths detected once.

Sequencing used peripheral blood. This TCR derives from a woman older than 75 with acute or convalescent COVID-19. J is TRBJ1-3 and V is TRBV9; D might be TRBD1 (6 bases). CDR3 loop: CASSPLSTPGAGNTIYF. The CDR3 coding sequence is TGTGCCAGCAGCCCTCTATCGACCCCAGGGGCTGGAAACACCATATATTTT.